This T cell receptor beta chain appears in the sequencing data of a study of blood T cell repertoires in COVID-19. Study overall: COVID-19 samples collected from the United States, Italy and Spain covered acute and convalescent phases. Nucleic acid was either cDNA or gDNA, and it came from T cells, B-cell-depleted T cells, or PBMCs.

Those who participated ranged in age from about 18 to 89 years and resided in 20 to 30 US areas. Assignments of participants to cohorts depended upon their own reported clinical history. Germline assignment: CDR1 SGHNT and CDR2 YYREEE (reference sequence). Trimming cost V 0 bases and J 6 bases, with 10 bases left between them. The CDR3 covers 14 residues. Sequencing used immunoSEQ multiplex PCR; TCRdb keeps in-frame clones, though not all of them. The sample shows about 230,000 clones, just under 90% of them seen only once. The receptor was isolated from a woman in her twenties or thirties with acute COVID-19. The chain links TRBV5-4 to TRBJ2-1; possible D gene TRBD1, 6 bases. Specimen: PBMCs or T cells enriched from blood (not recorded which). As DNA, the CDR3 is TGTGCCAGCAGCTTGGGCGGACAGTTCAATGAGCAGTTCTTC. As protein: CASSLGGQFNEQFF.